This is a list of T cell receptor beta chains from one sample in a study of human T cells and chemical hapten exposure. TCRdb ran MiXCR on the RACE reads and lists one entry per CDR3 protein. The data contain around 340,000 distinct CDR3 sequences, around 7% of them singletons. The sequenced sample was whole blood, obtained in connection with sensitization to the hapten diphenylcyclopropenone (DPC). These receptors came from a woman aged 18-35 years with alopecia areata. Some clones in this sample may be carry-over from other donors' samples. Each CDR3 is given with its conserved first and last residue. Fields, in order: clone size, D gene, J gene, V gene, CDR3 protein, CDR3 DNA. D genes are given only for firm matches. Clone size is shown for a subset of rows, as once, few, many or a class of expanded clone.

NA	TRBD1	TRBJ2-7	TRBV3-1	CASSRVGQGTYEQYF	TGTGCCAGCAGCCGAGTGGGACAGGGGACCTACGAGCAGTACTTC
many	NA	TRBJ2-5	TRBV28	CASSFLVDQETQYF	TGTGCCAGCAGTTTTTTAGTGGACCAAGAGACCCAGTACTTC
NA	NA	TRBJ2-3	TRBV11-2	CASSFQGRSDTTDTQYF	TGTGCCAGCAGCTTTCAAGGGAGGTCGGATACTACAGATACGCAGTATTTT
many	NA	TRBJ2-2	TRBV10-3	CAIKETGELFF	TGTGCCATCAAGGAAACCGGGGAGCTGTTTTTT
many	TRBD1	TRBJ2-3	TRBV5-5	CASSWTGRLTDTQYF	TGTGCCAGCAGCTGGACAGGGCGCCTAACAGATACGCAGTATTTT
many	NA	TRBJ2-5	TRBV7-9	CASSLPGGETQYF	TGTGCCAGCAGCTTACCCGGAGGAGAGACCCAGTACTTC
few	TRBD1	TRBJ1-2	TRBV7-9	CASSLVPRGRFWNYGYTF	TGTGCCAGCAGCTTAGTCCCCAGGGGGCGGTTTTGGAACTATGGCTACACCTTC
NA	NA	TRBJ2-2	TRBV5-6	CASSLSDRVAGELFF	TGTGCCAGCAGCTTGTCTGACCGGGTGGCCGGGGAGCTGTTTTTT
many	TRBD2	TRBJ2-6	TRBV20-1	CSARASTSGISGANVLTF	TGCAGTGCTAGAGCTTCGACTAGCGGAATCTCTGGGGCCAACGTCCTGACTTTC
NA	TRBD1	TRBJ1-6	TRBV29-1	CSVEDYPGDQDGQENSPLHF	TGCAGCGTTGAAGATTACCCCGGGGATCAGGACGGACAGGAGAATTCACCCCTCCACTTT
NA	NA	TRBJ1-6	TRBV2	CASSREAHSPLHF	TGTGCCAGCAGCCGGGAGGCACATTCACCCCTCCACTTT
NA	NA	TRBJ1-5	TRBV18	CASSSEDSNQPQHF	TGTGCCAGCTCGTCGGAAGATAGCAATCAGCCCCAGCATTTT
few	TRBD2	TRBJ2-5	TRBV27	CASSPRTSGPQETQYF	TGTGCCAGCAGTCCCAGGACTAGCGGCCCCCAAGAGACCCAGTACTTC
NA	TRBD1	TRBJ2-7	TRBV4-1	CASSQDQGTGVIEYF	TGCGCCAGCAGCCAAGATCAAGGGACAGGGGTCATAGAGTACTTC
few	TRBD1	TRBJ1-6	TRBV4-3	CASSQDPDREADSPLHF	TGCGCCAGCAGCCAAGATCCGGACAGGGAAGCGGATTCACCCCTCCACTTT
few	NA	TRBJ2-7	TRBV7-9	CASSGRQTTAYEQYF	TGTGCCAGCAGCGGTCGACAGACCACGGCCTACGAGCAGTACTTC
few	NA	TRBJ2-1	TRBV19	CASRSGEREQFF	TGTGCCAGTAGATCGGGTGAGCGCGAGCAGTTCTTC
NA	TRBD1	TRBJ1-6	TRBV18	CASSPQRTGNNSPLHF	TGTGCCAGCTCACCTCAGCGGACAGGCAATAATTCACCCCTCCACTTT
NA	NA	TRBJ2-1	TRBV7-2	CASSSTIFKQFF	TGTGCCAGCAGCTCGACTATTTTCAAGCAGTTCTTC
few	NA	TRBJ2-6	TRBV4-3	CASSPQMSSGANVLTF	TGCGCCAGCAGCCCTCAAATGAGCTCTGGGGCCAACGTCCTGACTTTC
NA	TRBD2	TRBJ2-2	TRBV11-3	CASSSSSGTSVANTGELFF	TGTGCCAGCAGCTCTTCTTCCGGGACTAGCGTCGCGAACACCGGGGAGCTGTTTTTT
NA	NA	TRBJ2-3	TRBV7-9	CASSLGTGRSTDTQYF	TGTGCCAGCAGCTTAGGTACCGGTCGAAGCACAGATACGCAGTATTTT
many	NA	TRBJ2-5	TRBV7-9	CASSFTLGKETQYF	TGTGCCAGCAGCTTCACACTGGGGAAGGAGACCCAGTACTTC
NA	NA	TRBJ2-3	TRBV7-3	CASSLHRGAGTDTQYF	TGTGCCAGCAGCTTACATCGCGGGGCTGGTACAGATACGCAGTATTTT
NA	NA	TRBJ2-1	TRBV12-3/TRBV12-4	CASSENPELNNEQFF	TGTGCCAGCAGTGAGAACCCTGAGTTAAACAATGAGCAGTTCTTC
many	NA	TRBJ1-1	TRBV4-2	CASSQGVENTEAFF	TGTGCCAGCAGCCAGGGGGTCGAGAACACTGAAGCTTTCTTT
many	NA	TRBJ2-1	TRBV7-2	CASRAATNEQFF	TGTGCCAGCAGGGCTGCAACTAATGAGCAGTTCTTC
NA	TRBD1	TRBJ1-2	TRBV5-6	CASSFTGGVYGYTF	TGTGCCAGCAGCTTTACAGGGGGCGTCTATGGCTACACCTTC
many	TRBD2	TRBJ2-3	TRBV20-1	CSARDQGTSGDTQYF	TGCAGTGCTAGAGATCAGGGGACTAGCGGGGATACGCAGTATTTT
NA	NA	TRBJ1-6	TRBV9	CASSDNWGNNSPLHF	TGTGCCAGCAGTGACAACTGGGGAAATAATTCACCCCTCCACTTT
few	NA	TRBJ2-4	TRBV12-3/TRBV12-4	CASSLTGSTKNIQYF	TGTGCCAGCAGTTTAACAGGGTCCACCAAAAACATTCAGTACTTC
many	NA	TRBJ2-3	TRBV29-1	CSVVGGLLTDTQYF	TGCAGCGTTGTAGGGGGGTTGCTCACAGATACGCAGTATTTT
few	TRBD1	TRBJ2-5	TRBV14	CARIATGEGFEETQYF	TGTGCCAGGATCGCGACAGGGGAAGGCTTCGAGGAGACCCAGTACTTC
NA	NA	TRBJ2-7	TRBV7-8	CASSLLDPYEQYF	TGTGCCAGCAGCCTACTAGACCCCTACGAGCAGTACTTC
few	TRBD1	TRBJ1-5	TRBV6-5	CASSYLPTGGSNQPQHF	TGTGCCAGCAGTTACCTCCCTACAGGGGGCAGCAATCAGCCCCAGCATTTT
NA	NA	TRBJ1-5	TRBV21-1	CASSPRFSGQPQHF	TGTGCCAGCAGCCCCCGATTCAGCGGCCAGCCCCAGCATTTT
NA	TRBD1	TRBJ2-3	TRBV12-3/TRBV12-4	CASSLDRSRGDTQYF	TGTGCCAGCAGTTTGGACAGGTCCAGGGGAGATACGCAGTATTTT
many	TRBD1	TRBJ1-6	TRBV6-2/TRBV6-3	CASSWGQGSPLHF	TGTGCCAGCAGTTGGGGACAGGGGTCACCCCTCCACTTT
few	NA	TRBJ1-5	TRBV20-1	CSASRPGGGPPQHF	TGCAGTGCCTCGAGGCCGGGTGGGGGGCCGCCCCAGCATTTT
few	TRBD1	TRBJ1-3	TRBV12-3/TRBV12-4	CASSAQGASGNTIYF	TGTGCCAGCAGTGCACAGGGGGCTTCTGGAAACACCATATATTTT
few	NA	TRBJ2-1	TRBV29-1	CSVTRGIYNEQFF	TGCAGCGTTACAAGGGGGATCTACAATGAGCAGTTCTTC
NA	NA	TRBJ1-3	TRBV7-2	CASSQRPAGSLSGNTIYF	TGTGCCAGCAGCCAGAGGCCGGCAGGGAGTTTATCTGGAAACACCATATATTTT
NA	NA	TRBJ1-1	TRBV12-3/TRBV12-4	CASSSRGRRRTEAFF	TGTGCCAGCAGTTCGCGGGGGCGCCGGCGGACTGAAGCTTTCTTT
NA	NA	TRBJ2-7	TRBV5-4	CASSSRTTYEQYF	TGTGCCAGCAGCTCCCGGACTACCTACGAGCAGTACTTC
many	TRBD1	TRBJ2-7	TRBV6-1	CASGVNGQGYYEQYF	TGTGCCAGCGGTGTAAACGGACAGGGGTACTACGAGCAGTACTTC
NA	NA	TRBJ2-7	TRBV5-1	CASSFTDHRGRAYEQYF	TGCGCCAGCAGCTTTACCGACCACAGAGGAAGGGCCTACGAGCAGTACTTC
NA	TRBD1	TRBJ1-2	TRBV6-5	CASQDRGASNYGYTF	TGTGCCAGCCAGGACAGGGGCGCGTCTAACTATGGCTACACCTTC
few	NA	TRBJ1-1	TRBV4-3	CASSPPGGAEAFF	TGCGCCAGCAGCCCACCAGGAGGAGCTGAAGCTTTCTTT